This T cell receptor (beta chain) was documented in a study of shared clonotypes between healthy human individuals. Methods used by the authors: Filtering differed, since immunoSEQ gave only junction sequences and no quality scores. Assay used: immunoSEQ multiplex PCR; TCRdb lists only in-frame clones, some missing. D and trimming were read from the DNA, whereas the V and J calls and clone size are those reported in that table. This table holds about 2.4 million clones, 80% to 95% found once. The germline V gene has CDR1 SEHNR and CDR2 FQNEAQ (reference sequence). The CDR3 runs to 14 residues. V lost 4 bases and J 4 bases, leaving 12 bases between the germline ends. The donor cohort consisted entirely of Caucasian adults residing in Nashville, Tennessee.

This rearrangement joins TRBV7-9 to TRBJ2-3; D call uncertain. The sample consisted of naive CD4+ T cells from PBMCs. Described subset: CD45RA+ positively selected. The source is a man between 18 and 29 years old in good health. Some clones in this sample may be carry-over from other donors' samples. CDR3 residues: CASSYNLGADTQYF. The CDR3 DNA follows: TGTGCCAGCAGCTACAACCTTGGGGCAGATACGCAGTATTTT.